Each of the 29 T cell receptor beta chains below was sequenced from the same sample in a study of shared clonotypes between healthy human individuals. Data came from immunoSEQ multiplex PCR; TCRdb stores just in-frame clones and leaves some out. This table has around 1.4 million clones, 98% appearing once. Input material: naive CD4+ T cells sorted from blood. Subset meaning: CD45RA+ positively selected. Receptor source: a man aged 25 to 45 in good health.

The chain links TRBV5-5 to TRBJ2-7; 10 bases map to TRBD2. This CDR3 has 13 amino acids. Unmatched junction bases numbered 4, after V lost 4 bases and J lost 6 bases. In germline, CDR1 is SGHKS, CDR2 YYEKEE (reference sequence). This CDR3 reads CASSGSGRVEQYF. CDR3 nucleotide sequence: TGTGCCAGCAGCGGAAGCGGGAGGGTCGAGCAGTACTTC.

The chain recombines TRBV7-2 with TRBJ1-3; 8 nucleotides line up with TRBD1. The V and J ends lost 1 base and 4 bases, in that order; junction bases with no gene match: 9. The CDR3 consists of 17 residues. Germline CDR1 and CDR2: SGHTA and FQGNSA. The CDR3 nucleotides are TGTGCCAGCAGCTTAGTTAGGCAGGGGGCACTCGGAAACACCATATATTTT. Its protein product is CASSLVRQGALGNTIYF.

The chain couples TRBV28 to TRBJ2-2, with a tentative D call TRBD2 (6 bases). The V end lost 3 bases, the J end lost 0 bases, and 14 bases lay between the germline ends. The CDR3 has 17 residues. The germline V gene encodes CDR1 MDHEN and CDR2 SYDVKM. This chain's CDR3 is CASSFSWGESNTGELFF. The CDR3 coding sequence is TGTGCCAGCAGTTTTTCCTGGGGGGAATCGAACACCGGGGAGCTGTTTTTT.

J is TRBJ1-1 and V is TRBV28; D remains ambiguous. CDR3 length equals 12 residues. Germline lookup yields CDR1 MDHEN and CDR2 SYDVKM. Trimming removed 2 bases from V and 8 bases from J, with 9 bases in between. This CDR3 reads CASSLESDEAFF. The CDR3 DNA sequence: TGTGCCAGCAGTTTAGAAAGTGACGAAGCTTTCTTT.

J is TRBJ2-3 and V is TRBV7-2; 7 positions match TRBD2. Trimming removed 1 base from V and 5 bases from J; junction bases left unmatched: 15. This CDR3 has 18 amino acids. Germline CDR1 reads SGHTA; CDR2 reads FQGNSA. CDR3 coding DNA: TGTGCCAGCAGCTTAGATGTACTAGCGACCGTCCGAGGAGATACGCAGTATTTT. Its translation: CASSLDVLATVRGDTQYF.

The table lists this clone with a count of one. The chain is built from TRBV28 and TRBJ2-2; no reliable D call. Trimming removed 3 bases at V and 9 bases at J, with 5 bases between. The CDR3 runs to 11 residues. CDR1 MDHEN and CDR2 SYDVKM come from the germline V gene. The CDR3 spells CASSFPRELFF. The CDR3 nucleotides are TGTGCCAGCAGTTTCCCCCGGGAGCTGTTTTTT.

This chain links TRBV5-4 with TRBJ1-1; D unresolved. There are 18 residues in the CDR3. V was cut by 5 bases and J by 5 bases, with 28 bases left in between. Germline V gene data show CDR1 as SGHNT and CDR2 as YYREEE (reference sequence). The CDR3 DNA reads TGTGCCAGCAGACCCCGTTCAAACAACCGACCTCCCTTGACTGAAGCTTTCTTT. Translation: CASRPRSNNRPPLTEAFF.

CDR3 coding DNA: TGTGCCAGCAGCCCCTATGTCCGGAGTCTGACCGGGGAGCTGTTTTTT. This gives the protein CASSPYVRSLTGELFF. The V gene is TRBV11-2, the J gene TRBJ2-2; D not resolved. With 5 bases removed from V and 5 bases from J, the gap between germline ends came to 18 bases. Germline V gene data show CDR1 as SGHAT and CDR2 as FQNNGV. The CDR3 length is 16 residues. Variable domain in full (rest from reference TRBV11-2 and TRBJ2-2): EAGVAQSPRYKIIEKRQSVAFWCNPISGHATLYWYQQILGQGPKLLIQFQNNGVVDDSQLPKDRFSAERLKGVDSTLKIQPAKLEDSAVYLCASSPYVRSLTGELFFGEGSRLTVL.

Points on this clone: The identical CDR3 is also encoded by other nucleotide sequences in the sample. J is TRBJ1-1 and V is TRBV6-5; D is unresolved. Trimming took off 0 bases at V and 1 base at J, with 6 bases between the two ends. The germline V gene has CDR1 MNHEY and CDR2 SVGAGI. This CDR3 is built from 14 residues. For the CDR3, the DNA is TGTGCCAGCAGTTACTCTGGGAGGAACACTGAAGCTTTCTTT. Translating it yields CASSYSGRNTEAFF.

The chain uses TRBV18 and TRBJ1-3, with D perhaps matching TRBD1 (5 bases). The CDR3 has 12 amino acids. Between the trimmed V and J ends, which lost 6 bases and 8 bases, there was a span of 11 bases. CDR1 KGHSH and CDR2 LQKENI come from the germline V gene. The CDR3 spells CASSGREDTIYF. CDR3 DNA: TGTGCCAGCTCGGGCAGGGAGGACACCATATATTTT.

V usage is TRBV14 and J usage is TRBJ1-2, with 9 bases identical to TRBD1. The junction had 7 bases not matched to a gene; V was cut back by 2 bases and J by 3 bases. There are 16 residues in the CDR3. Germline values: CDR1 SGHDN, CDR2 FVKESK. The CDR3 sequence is CASSQRRTGAHYGYTF. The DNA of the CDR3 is TGTGCCAGCAGCCAAAGGAGGACAGGGGCTCACTATGGCTACACCTTC.

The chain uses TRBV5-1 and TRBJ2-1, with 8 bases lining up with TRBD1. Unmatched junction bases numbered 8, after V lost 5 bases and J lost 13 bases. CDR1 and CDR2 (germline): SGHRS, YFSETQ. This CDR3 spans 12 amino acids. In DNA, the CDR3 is TGCGCCAGCAGGGAACCGGGACAGGAACAGTTCTTC. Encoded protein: CASREPGQEQFF. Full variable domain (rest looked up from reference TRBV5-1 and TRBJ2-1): KAGVTQTPRYLIKTRGQQVTLSCSPISGHRSVSWYQQTPGQGLQFLFEYFSETQRNKGNFPGRFSGRQFSNSRSEMNVSTLELGDSALYLCASREPGQEQFFGPGTRLTVL.

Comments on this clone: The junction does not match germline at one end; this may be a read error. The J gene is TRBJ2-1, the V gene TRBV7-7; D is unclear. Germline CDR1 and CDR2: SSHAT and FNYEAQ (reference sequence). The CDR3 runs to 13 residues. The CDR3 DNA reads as TGTGCTAGCAGCTTAGGGTCTTGGGCAGGAAGGGTCTTC. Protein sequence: CASSLGSWAGRVF.

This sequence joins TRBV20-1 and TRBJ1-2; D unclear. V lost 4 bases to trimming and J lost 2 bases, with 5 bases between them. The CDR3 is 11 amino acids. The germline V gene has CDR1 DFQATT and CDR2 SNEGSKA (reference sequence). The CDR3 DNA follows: TGCAGTGCTACAACGAACTATGGCTACACCTTC. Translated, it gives CSATTNYGYTF.

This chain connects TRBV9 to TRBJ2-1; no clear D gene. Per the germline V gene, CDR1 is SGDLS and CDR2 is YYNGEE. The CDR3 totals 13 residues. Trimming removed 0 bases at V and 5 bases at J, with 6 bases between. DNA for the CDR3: TGTGCCAGCAGCGTAGTTTTGGACAATGAGCAGTTCTTC. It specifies CASSVVLDNEQFF.

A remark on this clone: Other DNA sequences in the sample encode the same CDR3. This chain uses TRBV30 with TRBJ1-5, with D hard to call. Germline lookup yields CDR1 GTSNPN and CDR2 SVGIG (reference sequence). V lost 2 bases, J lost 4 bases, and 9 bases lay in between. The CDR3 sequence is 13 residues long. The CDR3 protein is CAWSMGSNQPQHF. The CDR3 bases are TGTGCCTGGAGTATGGGGTCGAATCAGCCCCAGCATTTT.

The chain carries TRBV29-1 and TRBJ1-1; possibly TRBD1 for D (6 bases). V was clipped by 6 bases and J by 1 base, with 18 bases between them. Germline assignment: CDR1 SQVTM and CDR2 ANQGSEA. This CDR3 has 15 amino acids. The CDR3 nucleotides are TGCAGCGTCGTAGGGGCAGGGGTTACGAACACTGAAGCTTTCTTT. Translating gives CSVVGAGVTNTEAFF.

The CDR3 sequence is CASSALGRAEGYTF. The CDR3 DNA reads TGTGCCAGCAGCGCACTGGGACGGGCAGAGGGCTACACCTTC. This sequence joins TRBV6-5 and TRBJ1-2, with TRBD1 as a possible D gene (5 bases). CDR1 is MNHEY and CDR2 is SVGAGI in the germline V gene. Trimming cost V 6 bases and J 8 bases, with 19 bases left between them. This CDR3 is built from 14 residues.

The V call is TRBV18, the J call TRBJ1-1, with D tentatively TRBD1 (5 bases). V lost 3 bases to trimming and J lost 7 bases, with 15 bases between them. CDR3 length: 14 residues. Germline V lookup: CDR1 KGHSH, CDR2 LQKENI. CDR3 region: CASSPLGGEGEAFF. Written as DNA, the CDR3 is TGTGCCAGCTCACCTCTGGGGGGAGAGGGTGAAGCTTTCTTT.

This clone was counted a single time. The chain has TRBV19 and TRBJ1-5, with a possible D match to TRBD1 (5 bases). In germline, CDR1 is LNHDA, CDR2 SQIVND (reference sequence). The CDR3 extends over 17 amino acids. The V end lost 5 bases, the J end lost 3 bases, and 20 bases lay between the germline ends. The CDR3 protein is CASSLVGAGTVNQPQHF. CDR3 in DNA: TGTGCCAGTAGTTTGGTCGGGGCCGGGACGGTCAATCAGCCCCAGCATTTT. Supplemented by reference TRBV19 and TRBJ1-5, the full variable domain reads DGGITQSPKYLFRKEGQNVTLSCEQNLNHDAMYWYRQDPGQGLRLIYYSQIVNDFQKGDIAEGYSVSREKKESFPLTVTSAQKNPTAFYLCASSLVGAGTVNQPQHFGDGTRLSIL.

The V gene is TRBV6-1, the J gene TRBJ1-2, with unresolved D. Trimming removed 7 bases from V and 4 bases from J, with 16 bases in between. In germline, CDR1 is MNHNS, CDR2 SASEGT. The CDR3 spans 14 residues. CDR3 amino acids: CASNGRAWGYGYTF. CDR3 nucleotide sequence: TGTGCCAGCAACGGACGGGCCTGGGGCTATGGCTACACCTTC.

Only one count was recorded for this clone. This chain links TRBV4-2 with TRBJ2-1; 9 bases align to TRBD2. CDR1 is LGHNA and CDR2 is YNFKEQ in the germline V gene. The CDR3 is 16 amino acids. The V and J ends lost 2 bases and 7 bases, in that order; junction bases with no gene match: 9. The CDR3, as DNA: TGTGCCAGCAGCCAATCGGTAGCGGGGGAATGGAATGAGCAGTTCTTC. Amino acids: CASSQSVAGEWNEQFF.

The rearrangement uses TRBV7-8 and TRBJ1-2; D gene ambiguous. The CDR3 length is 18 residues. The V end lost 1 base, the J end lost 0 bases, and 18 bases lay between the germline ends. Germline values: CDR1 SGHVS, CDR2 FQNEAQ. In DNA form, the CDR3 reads TGTGCCAGCAGCTTAGAGCGGTTTCGCCAATCAGCTAACTATGGCTACACCTTC. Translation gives CASSLERFRQSANYGYTF.

CDR3 sequence: CASSLELAGLIQETQYF. CDR3 in DNA: TGTGCCAGCAGCTTAGAACTAGCGGGATTGATCCAAGAGACCCAGTACTTC. The gene calls are TRBV11-2 and TRBJ2-5, with 10 bases lining up with TRBD2. This CDR3 has 17 amino acids. With 0 bases clipped from V and 1 base from J, the junction kept 5 bases outside the gene matches. Germline CDR1 and CDR2: SGHAT and FQNNGV.

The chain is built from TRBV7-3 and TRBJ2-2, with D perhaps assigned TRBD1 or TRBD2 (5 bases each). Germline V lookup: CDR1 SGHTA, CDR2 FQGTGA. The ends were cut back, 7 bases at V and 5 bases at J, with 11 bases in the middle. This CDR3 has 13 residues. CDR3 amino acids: CASKKEGTGELFF. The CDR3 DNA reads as TGTGCCAGCAAAAAAGAGGGGACCGGGGAGCTGTTTTTT. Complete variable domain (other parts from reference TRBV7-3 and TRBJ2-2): GAGVSQTPSNKVTEKGKYVELRCDPISGHTALYWYRQSLGQGPEFLIYFQGTGAADDSGLPNDRFFAVRPEGSVSTLKIQRTERGDSAVYLCASKKEGTGELFFGEGSRLTVL.

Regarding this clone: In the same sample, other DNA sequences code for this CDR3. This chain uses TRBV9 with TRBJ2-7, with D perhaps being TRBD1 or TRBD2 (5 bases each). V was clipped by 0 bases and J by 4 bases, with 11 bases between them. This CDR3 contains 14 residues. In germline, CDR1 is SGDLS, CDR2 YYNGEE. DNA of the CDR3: TGTGCCAGCAGCGTAGGAGGGCAGGGTTACGAGCAGTACTTC. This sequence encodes CASSVGGQGYEQYF.

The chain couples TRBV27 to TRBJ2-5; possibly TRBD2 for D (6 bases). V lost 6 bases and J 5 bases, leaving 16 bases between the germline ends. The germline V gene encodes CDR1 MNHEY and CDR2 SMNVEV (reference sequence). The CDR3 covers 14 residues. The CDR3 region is CASSSEPGRETQYF. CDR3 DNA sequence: TGTGCCAGCAGCAGTGAGCCAGGGAGGGAGACCCAGTACTTC.

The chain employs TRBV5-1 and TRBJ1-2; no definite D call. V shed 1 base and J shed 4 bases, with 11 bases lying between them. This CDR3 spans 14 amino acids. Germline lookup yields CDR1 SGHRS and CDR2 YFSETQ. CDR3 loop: CASSLNGQGYGYTF. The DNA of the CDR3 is TGCGCCAGCAGCTTGAACGGCCAAGGCTATGGCTACACCTTC.

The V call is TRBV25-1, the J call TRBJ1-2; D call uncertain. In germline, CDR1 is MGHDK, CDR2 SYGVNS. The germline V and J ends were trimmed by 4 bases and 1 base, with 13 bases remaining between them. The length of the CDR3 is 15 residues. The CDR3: CASSGADLGNYGYTF. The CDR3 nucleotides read TGTGCCAGCAGTGGCGCGGATCTGGGTAACTATGGCTACACCTTC.